These 20 T cell receptor beta chains were sequenced from one sample in a study of shared clonotypes between healthy human individuals. The data were produced by immunoSEQ multiplex PCR, yet TCRdb's version contains in-frame clones alone and is incomplete. The sample lists around 1,100,000 clones; 70% to 85% were seen once. What was sequenced was memory CD4+ T cells from PBMCs. Documented subset: CD45RA-negative fraction. All receptors derive from a man younger than 35 in good health. Some clones in this sample may be carry-over from other donors' samples.

The chain couples TRBV4-3 to TRBJ2-5; D possibly corresponds to TRBD1 (6 bases). The V end was cut by 1 base, the J end by 2 bases, with 11 bases between. The CDR3 has 15 residues. CDR1 is LGHNA and CDR2 is YSLEER in the germline V gene. Written as DNA, the CDR3 is TGCGCCAGCAGCCAAGTATGGGGGCGTCAAGAGACCCAGTACTTC. Translated, it gives CASSQVWGRQETQYF.

The V gene is TRBV28, the J gene TRBJ1-4; the D gene is possibly TRBD1 (5 bases). CDR1 and CDR2 from the germline V gene are MDHEN and SYDVKM. The CDR3 consists of 14 residues. The V end lost 10 bases, the J end lost 1 base, and 13 bases lay between the germline ends. Here the CDR3 reads CATSNGGTNEKLFF. The CDR3 nucleotides read TGTGCCACCAGCAATGGGGGAACTAATGAAAAACTGTTTTTT.

The chain links TRBV7-2 to TRBJ2-2; 9 bases are a match to TRBD1. CDR1 and CDR2 (germline): SGHTA, FQGNSA. Trimming took 5 bases from V and 1 from J; bases not matched to a gene: 5. This CDR3 contains 16 residues. Here the CDR3 DNA reads TGTGCCAGCAGCCGACCGGGACAGGGGAACACCGGGGAGCTGTTTTTT. Encoded protein: CASSRPGQGNTGELFF.

The chain employs TRBV27 and TRBJ2-3; 13 bases align to TRBD2. Losses at the gene ends were 5 bases for V and 2 bases for J; bases not matched to a gene: 4. CDR3 size: 16 residues. Germline V CDR1 and CDR2: MNHEY, SMNVEV (reference sequence). CDR3 in DNA: TGTGCCAGCAGTAGAGGGACTAGCGGGGTCACAGATACGCAGTATTTT. It translates to CASSRGTSGVTDTQYF.

The rearrangement links TRBV27 to TRBJ1-1; a weak D match, TRBD1 (6 bases). V was trimmed by 7 bases and J by 0 bases, leaving 24 bases between them. Germline CDR1 and CDR2: MNHEY and SMNVEV (reference sequence). This CDR3 has 18 amino acids. CDR3 sequence reads: CASNRKVGGQGMNTEAFF. CDR3 nucleotide sequence: TGTGCCAGCAACCGCAAGGTGGGGGGGCAGGGGATGAACACTGAAGCTTTCTTT.

This clone appeared a few times. The chain couples TRBV18 to TRBJ1-1; D is ambiguous. V was clipped by 4 bases and J by 0 bases, with 9 bases between them. Germline V CDR1 and CDR2: KGHSH, LQKENI. This CDR3 is 14 amino acids long. Here the CDR3 DNA reads TGTGCCAGCTCACGCAATATGATGAACACTGAAGCTTTCTTT. Its protein product is CASSRNMMNTEAFF.

The V call is TRBV7-8, the J call TRBJ1-2; possible D gene TRBD1, 6 bases. The V end lost 1 base, the J end lost 7 bases, and 10 bases lay between the germline ends. CDR1 and CDR2 (germline): SGHVS, FQNEAQ. This CDR3 has 13 amino acids. CDR3 sequence: CASSLERGGGYTF. The DNA of the CDR3 is TGTGCCAGCAGCTTAGAGCGAGGGGGTGGCTACACCTTC.

The chain recombines TRBV6-4 with TRBJ2-3, with 8 bases that match TRBD2. The CDR3 totals 15 residues. V lost 4 bases, J lost 2 bases, and 5 bases stayed unmatched. Germline lookup yields CDR1 MRHNA and CDR2 SNTAGT. The CDR3 loop reads CASSVNGGDTDTQYF. As DNA, the CDR3 is TGTGCCAGCAGTGTCAACGGGGGGGACACAGATACGCAGTATTTT.

This chain joins TRBV5-1 and TRBJ2-3; 8 positions agree with TRBD2. The V and J ends lost 1 base and 4 bases, in that order; junction bases with no gene match: 11. This CDR3 region has 17 residues. Germline V lookup: CDR1 SGHRS, CDR2 YFSETQ. The DNA for the CDR3 is TGCGCCAGCAGCTTGCCCCTGGAAGCGGGAGTAGCAGATACGCAGTATTTT. This translates into CASSLPLEAGVADTQYF.

This clone was observed once. The rearrangement uses TRBV28 and TRBJ1-1; a possible D gene is TRBD1 (5 bases). The V end was cut by 4 bases, the J end by 7 bases, with 22 bases between. Germline-derived CDR1 and CDR2 are MDHEN and SYDVKM. The CDR3 covers 16 residues. CDR3 region: CASSSPRTGGIGEAFF. In nucleotides, the CDR3 is TGTGCCAGCAGTTCCCCCAGGACCGGGGGGATCGGTGAAGCTTTCTTT.

The chain carries TRBV28 and TRBJ1-1, with 7 bases matching TRBD1. Looked up from germline, CDR1 is MDHEN and CDR2 is SYDVKM. The CDR3 loop spans 15 amino acids. V gave up 6 bases and J gave up 5 bases; unmatched junction bases: 12. The CDR3, as DNA: TGTGCCAGCAGAACTCCACAGGGGAGGAATACTGAAGCTTTCTTT. Amino acid sequence: CASRTPQGRNTEAFF.

V gene TRBV4-1 combines with J gene TRBJ2-7; the match to TRBD2 covers 8 bases. CDR1 and CDR2 from the germline V gene are MGHRA and YSYEKL. Unmatched junction bases numbered 5, after V lost 1 base and J lost 3 bases. The CDR3 runs to 15 residues. The CDR3 reads CASSQGAGVVYEQYF. The CDR3 DNA reads as TGCGCCAGCAGCCAAGGAGCGGGAGTCGTCTACGAGCAGTACTTC.

Notes on this clone: At one end, the junction sequence differs from germline, possibly due to a read error. V gene TRBV11-1 combines with J gene TRBJ2-4, with D possibly being TRBD1 or TRBD2 (5 bases each). CDR1 and CDR2 from the germline V gene are SGHAT and FQDESV (reference sequence). The CDR3 length is 13 residues. For the CDR3, the DNA is TGTGCCAGCAGCTTAAAAGACAGCGGCCCCCCCCGCTTC. Protein product: CASSLKDSGPPRF.

This chain connects TRBV5-1 to TRBJ2-1; TRBD1 aligns across 10 bases. This CDR3 is built from 15 residues. V was pared by 0 bases and J by 6 bases, with 3 bases of the junction left unmatched. CDR1 and CDR2 from the germline V gene are SGHRS and YFSETQ. The CDR3 protein is CASSLAGQGPNEQFF. The DNA for the CDR3 is TGCGCCAGCAGCTTGGCGGGACAGGGGCCCAATGAGCAGTTCTTC.

The chain combines TRBV29-1 with TRBJ2-5, with D tentatively TRBD1 (6 bases). The better agreement between TRBJ2-7 and the DNA end casts doubt on the J call. The CDR3 is made up of 11 amino acids. Germline V lookup: CDR1 SQVTM, CDR2 ANQGSEA. CDR3 bases: TGCAGTTGGCGAGACAGGAGCGAGCAGTACTTC. Protein product: CSWRDRSEQYF.

The chain carries TRBV30 and TRBJ1-5; the D gene is possibly TRBD1 (6 bases). Trimming cost V 5 bases and J 3 bases, with 11 bases left between them. Germline V gives CDR1 GTSNPN, CDR2 SVGIG (reference sequence). The CDR3 is made up of 13 amino acids. The CDR3, as DNA: TGTGCCTGGGCCAGGGGCTCCAATCAGCCCCAGCATTTT. Encoded protein: CAWARGSNQPQHF.

This clone was seen only a few times. The chain couples TRBV11-1 to TRBJ1-1; D is ambiguous. Germline V gene data show CDR1 as SGHAT and CDR2 as FQDESV (reference sequence). Trimming removed 3 bases at V and 5 bases at J, with 7 bases between. The CDR3 has 12 amino acids. The CDR3 DNA reads TGTGCCAGCAGCTTCTTGGGGACTGAAGCTTTCTTT. It codes for CASSFLGTEAFF. The complete variable domain, with remaining parts taken from reference TRBV11-1 and TRBJ1-1, reads EAEVAQSPRYKITEKSQAVAFWCDPISGHATLYWYRQILGQGPELLVQFQDESVVDDSQLPKDRFSAERLKGVDSTLKIQPAELGDSAMYLCASSFLGTEAFFGQGTRLTVV.

A few counts support this clone. In DNA, the CDR3 is TGTGCCACCCTAGCGGGAGGTAGCACAGATACGCAGTATTTT. Protein: CATLAGGSTDTQYF. The chain employs TRBV2 and TRBJ2-3, with 11 positions matching TRBD2. This CDR3 spans 14 amino acids. Germline V lookup: CDR1 SNHLY, CDR2 FYNNEI. V lost 10 bases and J lost 0; bases outside the gene matches: 3.

The chain carries TRBV4-1 and TRBJ2-6, with D maybe TRBD1 (6 bases). CDR3 size: 19 residues. Germline-derived CDR1 and CDR2 are MGHRA and YSYEKL. Deletions cut 4 bases from V and 0 bases from J, with 19 bases between. The CDR3 coding sequence is TGCGCCAGCAGCCTCACCGCGGGCAGGGGAAGCTCTGGGGCCAACGTCCTGACTTTC. Translating gives CASSLTAGRGSSGANVLTF.

The chain carries TRBV11-2 and TRBJ2-4; 7 bases agree with TRBD2. After removal of 1 base from V and 15 bases from J, the junction contained 9 bases not matched to a gene. This CDR3 comprises 13 residues. Per germline, CDR1 SGHAT and CDR2 FQNNGV. CDR3 loop: CASSLGLTSSTYF. CDR3 sequence (DNA): TGTGCCAGCAGCTTAGGGCTGACTAGCAGTACGTACTTC.